The 25 T cell receptor beta chains below come from one sample, sequenced in a study of blood T cell repertoires in COVID-19. Sequenced by immunoSEQ multiplex PCR; TCRdb stores in-frame clones only, minus some. The data show approximately 290,000 clones, 75% to 90% seen once. Sequenced: peripheral blood. Source of these receptors: a man aged 30 to 39 with acute or convalescent COVID-19.

The V gene is TRBV19, the J gene TRBJ1-6; D remains ambiguous. The CDR3 covers 13 residues. V dropped 5 bases and J dropped 7 bases, with 9 bases sitting between them. Germline V lookup: CDR1 LNHDA, CDR2 SQIVND (reference sequence). The CDR3 sequence: CASSVNRNSPLHF. DNA for the CDR3: TGTGCCAGTAGTGTTAACAGAAATTCACCCCTCCACTTT.

The chain joins TRBV21-1 to TRBJ2-7; the DNA was not compared with TRBD1, the D call given in the table. TRBV21-1 is classified as a pseudogene. The CDR3 has 14 residues. In DNA, the CDR3 is TGTGCCAGCAGTCTGACAGGGCTACACTACGAGCAGTACTTC. Translated: CASSLTGLHYEQYF.

This clone was seen only once. The rearrangement joins TRBV29-1 to TRBJ1-2; D remains ambiguous. The germline V and J ends were trimmed by 0 bases and 4 bases, with 12 bases remaining between them. The CDR3 loop spans 14 amino acids. The germline gives CDR1 SQVTM, CDR2 ANQGSEA. CDR3 sequence reads: CSVEDSRGSYGYTF. In DNA, the CDR3 is TGCAGCGTTGAAGATTCACGGGGAAGCTATGGCTACACCTTC.

The chain carries TRBV28 and TRBJ1-1; 7 bases are a match to TRBD1. V gave up 6 bases and J gave up 5 bases; unmatched junction bases: 9. CDR3 length: 14 amino acids. CDR1 and CDR2 from the germline V gene are MDHEN and SYDVKM. The CDR3 sequence is CASSPRQGSTEAFF. The CDR3 nucleotides read TGTGCCAGCAGCCCTAGACAGGGAAGTACTGAAGCTTTCTTT.

The chain links TRBV3-1 (or the pseudogene TRBV3-2) to TRBJ1-4, with TRBD1 matching 7 bases. The germline V gene has CDR1 LGHDT and CDR2 YNNKEL (reference sequence). V lost 0 bases and J lost 4; bases outside the gene matches: 5. The CDR3 spans 16 residues. The CDR3 region is CASSQDRQGDNEKLFF. The CDR3 region has the DNA TGTGCCAGCAGCCAAGACCGACAGGGTGATAATGAAAAACTGTTTTTT.

The rearrangement uses TRBV5-1 and TRBJ2-7; D remains ambiguous. Trimming removed 3 bases from V and 4 bases from J, with 11 bases in between. The CDR3 covers 13 residues. Per germline, CDR1 SGHRS and CDR2 YFSETQ. CDR3 sequence reads: CASSYLRGYEQYF. The CDR3 coding sequence is TGCGCCAGCAGCTACCTCCGAGGTTACGAGCAGTACTTC.

The CDR3 spells CASSVSAGETQYF. In nucleotides, the CDR3 is TGTGCCAGCTCAGTATCGGCCGGGGAGACCCAGTACTTC. This chain joins TRBV18 and TRBJ2-5; D not certain. Per germline, CDR1 KGHSH and CDR2 LQKENI. Between the trimmed V and J ends, which lost 5 bases and 5 bases, there was a span of 12 bases. The CDR3 extends over 13 amino acids.

The J gene is TRBJ2-3, the V gene TRBV5-1; a weak D match, TRBD1 (5 bases). Germline-derived CDR1 and CDR2 are SGHRS and YFSETQ. Deletions cut 0 bases from V and 1 base from J, with 12 bases between. The CDR3 loop spans 16 amino acids. The CDR3 is CASSLGTSGRTDTQYF. The CDR3 nucleotides are TGCGCCAGCAGCTTGGGGACATCAGGTCGCACAGATACGCAGTATTTT. Drawing the rest from reference TRBV5-1 and TRBJ2-3, the complete variable domain is KAGVTQTPRYLIKTRGQQVTLSCSPISGHRSVSWYQQTPGQGLQFLFEYFSETQRNKGNFPGRFSGRQFSNSRSEMNVSTLELGDSALYLCASSLGTSGRTDTQYFGPGTRLTVL.

This chain links TRBV27 with TRBJ1-5; D unclear. Trimming removed 2 bases from V and 7 bases from J, with 9 bases in between. The CDR3 length is 13 residues. Germline-derived CDR1 and CDR2 are MNHEY and SMNVEV (reference sequence). CDR3 loop: CASSLEERQPQHF. In DNA, the CDR3 is TGTGCCAGCAGTTTAGAAGAGCGGCAGCCCCAGCATTTT.

V and J are TRBV9 and TRBJ1-2; TRBD1 aligns across 8 bases. CDR1 and CDR2 from the germline V gene are SGDLS and YYNGEE. The length of the CDR3 is 16 residues. Unmatched junction bases numbered 8, after V lost 0 bases and J lost 4 bases. CDR3 region: CASSVVETGDIYGYTF. Written as DNA, the CDR3 is TGTGCCAGCAGCGTAGTCGAGACAGGGGACATCTATGGCTACACCTTC.

The CDR3 spells CASTNRLAGNEQFF. In DNA, the CDR3 is TGTGCCAGCACAAACCGACTCGCGGGCAATGAGCAGTTCTTC. The chain joins TRBV27 to TRBJ2-1, with D perhaps matching TRBD2 (5 bases). The germline V and J ends were trimmed by 7 bases and 6 bases, with 16 bases remaining between them. The CDR3 covers 14 residues. Germline values: CDR1 MNHEY, CDR2 SMNVEV (reference sequence).

For this clone: One end of the junction varies from germline; a read error may be responsible. This chain links TRBV19 with TRBJ2-1; unclear D gene. The CDR3 has 19 amino acids. Germline V gives CDR1 LNHDA, CDR2 SQIVND (reference sequence). The CDR3 DNA is TGTACCAGTAGTATAGATACGGTGACTTACTCGTACACCGACAATGAGCAGTTCTTC. Protein product: CTSSIDTVTYSYTDNEQFF.

This clone was observed a single time. The chain combines TRBV4-2 with TRBJ2-3, with D perhaps TRBD2 (5 bases). V lost 5 bases and J lost 11, with 14 bases in between. The CDR3 is 12 residues long. Germline CDR1 and CDR2: LGHNA and YNFKEQ. CDR3 protein: CASSVEAGGQYF. CDR3 bases: TGTGCCAGCAGCGTTGAGGCCGGAGGGCAGTATTTT.

The genes are TRBV9 and TRBJ2-7, with D tentatively TRBD1 (5 bases). Germline V gives CDR1 SGDLS, CDR2 YYNGEE. V shed 0 bases and J shed 5 bases, with 15 bases lying between them. This CDR3 is built from 15 residues. CDR3 amino acids: CASSVGFLRGDEQYF. In nucleotides, the CDR3 is TGTGCCAGCAGCGTAGGATTTCTAAGGGGCGACGAGCAGTACTTC. The full variable domain, completed using reference TRBV9 and TRBJ2-7, is DSGVTQTPKHLITATGQRVTLRCSPRSGDLSVYWYQQSLDQGLQFLIQYYNGEERAKGNILERFSAQQFPDLHSELNLSSLELGDSALYFCASSVGFLRGDEQYFGPGTRLTVT.

This chain joins TRBV30 and TRBJ2-3, with TRBD2 identical over 7 bases. Trimming removed 5 bases from V and 5 bases from J; junction bases left unmatched: 4. Germline V gene sequence: CDR1 GTSNPN, CDR2 SVGIG (reference sequence). The CDR3 sequence is 12 residues long. This CDR3 reads CAWGGEGDTQYF. CDR3 nucleotide sequence: TGTGCCTGGGGGGGGGAGGGAGATACGCAGTATTTT.

The chain recombines TRBV6-5 with TRBJ1-4; 9 nucleotides match TRBD1. CDR3 size: 14 residues. V lost 11 bases and J lost 7; bases outside the gene matches: 11. Germline V gene lookup returns CDR1 MNHEY and CDR2 SVGAGI. Here the CDR3 reads CAVLSGTGFEKLFF. CDR3 sequence (DNA): TGTGCCGTTCTCTCCGGGACAGGGTTTGAAAAACTGTTTTTT.

This rearrangement joins TRBV6-1 to TRBJ1-2, with 8 bases lining up with TRBD1. V was clipped by 0 bases and J by 4 bases; unmatched bases: 7. The germline V gene has CDR1 MNHNS and CDR2 SASEGT. The CDR3 is 16 residues long. The CDR3 DNA follows: TGTGCCAGCAGTGAAGCTCGCGGGACAGGATCCTATGGCTACACCTTC. It encodes CASSEARGTGSYGYTF.

The V call is TRBV9, the J call TRBJ2-5; tentative D call: TRBD2 (7 bases). This CDR3 spans 16 amino acids. Trimming removed 0 bases at V and 1 base at J, with 13 bases between. Germline V gene sequence: CDR1 SGDLS, CDR2 YYNGEE. This CDR3 reads CASSVGGGGPQETQYF. CDR3 DNA: TGTGCCAGCAGCGTAGGGGGAGGGGGTCCCCAAGAGACCCAGTACTTC.

The chain recombines TRBV5-1 with TRBJ2-1, with 8 positions matching TRBD2. V dropped 0 bases and J dropped 7; count of bases not matched to a gene: 6. Per the germline V gene, CDR1 is SGHRS and CDR2 is YFSETQ. This CDR3 region has 15 residues. This chain's CDR3 is CASSLVPGGRNEQFF. The DNA for the CDR3 is TGCGCCAGCAGCTTGGTCCCGGGAGGGCGGAATGAGCAGTTCTTC.

The table lists this clone with a count of one. This chain joins TRBV12-3 or TRBV12-4 and TRBJ1-2, with TRBD1 as a possible D gene (6 bases). The CDR3 is 13 amino acids. The V gene lost 4 bases and the J gene lost 6 bases, with 12 bases spanning the gap. CDR3 in amino acids: CASSSRGLDGYTF. As DNA, the CDR3 is TGTGCCAGCAGTTCTAGGGGGTTGGATGGCTACACCTTC.

The rearrangement links TRBV5-1 to TRBJ2-3, with TRBD1 matching 7 bases. The CDR3 totals 14 residues. Trimming took 4 bases from V and 4 from J; bases not matched to a gene: 6. Per the germline V gene, CDR1 is SGHRS and CDR2 is YFSETQ. The CDR3 DNA reads TGCGCCAGCAGCCTGACAGGGACGGCAGATACGCAGTATTTT. It codes for CASSLTGTADTQYF.

J is TRBJ1-1 and V is TRBV18; unclear D gene. The CDR3 consists of 14 residues. V lost 0 bases, J lost 0 bases, and 5 bases lay in between. Germline V CDR1 and CDR2: KGHSH, LQKENI. The CDR3 DNA reads TGTGCCAGCTCACCACCCGGGGTGAACACTGAAGCTTTCTTT. Its translation: CASSPPGVNTEAFF.

This clone was counted only a few times. The rearrangement joins TRBV7-2 to TRBJ1-2; no firm D call. V was trimmed by 2 bases and J by 7 bases, leaving 11 bases between them. The CDR3 length is 13 residues. From germline, CDR1 is SGHTA and CDR2 FQGNSA. The CDR3 bases are TGTGCCAGCAGCTTATTTCGGGGTCGTGGCTACACCTTC. Protein: CASSLFRGRGYTF. The whole variable domain, remainder taken from reference TRBV7-2 and TRBJ1-2, is GAGVSQSPSNKVTEKGKDVELRCDPISGHTALYWYRQSLGQGLEFLIYFQGNSAPDKSGLPSDRFSAERTGGSVSTLTIQRTQQEDSAVYLCASSLFRGRGYTFGSGTRLTVV.

As for this clone: Its ends do not fully match the called genes, so a read error is possible. The rearrangement uses TRBV27 and TRBJ1-6; 9 positions match TRBD1. This CDR3 comprises 14 residues. CDR1 and CDR2 (germline): MNHEY, SMNVEV (reference sequence). Here the CDR3 DNA reads TGTGCCAGCGGGTGGGACAGGGATAACTCACCCCTCCACTTT. Translated: CASGWDRDNSPLHF.

This chain uses TRBV18 with TRBJ1-5; D is perhaps TRBD1 (5 bases). The CDR3 is 15 residues long. Per the germline V gene, CDR1 is KGHSH and CDR2 is LQKENI. The germline V and J ends were trimmed by 6 bases and 6 bases, with 18 bases remaining between them. CDR3 sequence: CASSPSGGLSQPQHF. The CDR3 DNA follows: TGTGCCAGCTCCCCCTCCGGGGGTTTAAGTCAGCCCCAGCATTTT.